This T cell receptor (beta chain) comes out of a study of beta chain features in type 1 diabetes. Study-wide background: Cell yields, age and gender were similar between patients and healthy donors.

As regards this clone: Its matching antigen is unknown.

Sequenced material consisted of expressed TCRB transcripts (all of the isolated RNA was reverse transcribed). TCRdb keeps only in-frame clones here, not all; method: immunoSEQ multiplex PCR. This sample has 600,000 to 700,000 clones, with roughly 13% found just once. Study outcomes and limitations: Compared to healthy donors, patients appeared to have naive, central memory and Treg TCRB repertoires that were more alike. Among patients with Type 1 diabetes, TCRB CDR3s were moderately but significantly shorter in every one of the four CD4+ subsets.

The collection from each donor was one heparinised blood draw averaging about 116 mL. The germline CDR1 and CDR2 sequences are KGHSH and LQKENI. V dropped 0 bases and J dropped 4 bases, with 15 bases sitting between them. This CDR3 spans 17 amino acids. The V and J genes are TRBV18 and TRBJ2-2; a weak D match, TRBD2 (6 bases). This TCR derives from a man younger than 35 with type 1 diabetes. The source material was naive CD4+ T cells from blood. CDR3 DNA: TGTGCCAGCTCACCACCAGCGGGCAGCCCTCTCACCGGGGAGCTGTTTTTT. As protein: CASSPPAGSPLTGELFF.